The rows below give T cell receptor beta chains drawn from one sample of a study of blood T cell repertoires in COVID-19. The assay was immunoSEQ multiplex PCR, and TCRdb's table has in-frame clones only and misses some. The sample holds approximately 73,000 clones; approximately 77% are singletons and the top ten take 0.65% to 0.9%. Sequences were obtained from peripheral blood. The receptors originated from a woman in her seventies with acute or convalescent COVID-19. Both conserved end residues are part of each CDR3. Each record gives: D gene, clone size, V gene, J gene, CDR3 protein, CDR3 DNA. D genes are given only for firm matches. Size values are once, few and many counts, or a class for expanded clones, and some rows have none.

>TRBD1|.|TRBV3-1/TRBV3-2|TRBJ1-4
CASSQVLGTGVSTNEKLFF
TGTGCCAGCAGCCAAGTTTTGGGGACAGGGGTTTCCACTAATGAAAAACTGTTTTTT
>TRBD1|.|TRBV19|TRBJ1-4
CASRRTGVDEKLFF
TGTGCCAGTCGTAGGACAGGGGTCGACGAAAAACTGTTTTTT
>.|.|TRBV3-1/TRBV3-2|TRBJ2-7
CASSQVRNEQYF
TGTGCCAGCAGCCAAGTTAGAAACGAGCAGTACTTC
>.|few|TRBV10-3|TRBJ2-1
CAISEEGGGLDEQFF
TGTGCCATCAGTGAGGAAGGTGGCGGGTTGGATGAGCAGTTCTTC
>TRBD2|.|TRBV5-8|TRBJ2-1
CASTPGLADNEQFF
TGTGCCAGCACCCCGGGACTAGCTGATAATGAGCAGTTCTTC
>TRBD1|.|TRBV5-1|TRBJ1-2
CASSRTGGGDYGYTF
TGCGCCAGCAGCCGGACAGGGGGCGGGGACTATGGCTACACCTTC
>.|few|TRBV19|TRBJ2-3
CASRRDTTGDTQYF
TGTGCCAGTAGACGGGACACCACAGGAGATACGCAGTATTTT
>.|.|TRBV7-7|TRBJ2-1
CASSLVAASYNEQFF
TGTGCTAGCAGCTTAGTAGCGGCCTCCTACAATGAGCAGTTCTTC
>.|.|TRBV5-5|TRBJ2-3
CASRTGIAADTQYF
TGTGCCAGCCGAACAGGGATAGCAGCCGATACGCAGTATTTT
>TRBD1|.|TRBV10-3|TRBJ1-1
CAISEPTGAVNTEAFF
TGTGCCATCAGTGAGCCGACAGGGGCCGTGAACACTGAAGCTTTCTTT
>.|.|TRBV20-1|TRBJ1-2
CSASTLQVNYGYTF
TGCAGTGCTAGTACATTACAGGTTAACTATGGCTACACCTTC
>.|.|TRBV7-9|TRBJ2-7
CASSFAQGPYEQYF
TGTGCCAGCAGCTTCGCCCAGGGTCCCTACGAGCAGTACTTC
>TRBD1|.|TRBV7-2|TRBJ1-5
CASSLWTGEGQPQHF
TGTGCCAGCAGCTTATGGACAGGGGAAGGCCAGCCCCAGCATTTT
>.|.|TRBV19|TRBJ1-5
CASSIAETVNQPQHF
TGTGCCAGTAGTATAGCCGAGACAGTTAATCAGCCCCAGCATTTT
>TRBD1|.|TRBV5-1|TRBJ2-7
CASSLGQGMGEQYF
TGCGCCAGCAGCTTGGGACAGGGGATGGGCGAGCAGTACTTC
>.|.|TRBV30|TRBJ1-6
CAWSALRRVNNSPLHF
TGTGCCTGGAGTGCCCTCCGCAGGGTGAATAATTCACCCCTCCACTTT
>TRBD1|.|TRBV19|TRBJ1-4
CASTWRGRGEKLFF
TGTGCCAGTACGTGGAGGGGGCGAGGTGAAAAACTGTTTTTT
>TRBD2|.|TRBV6-5|TRBJ2-7
CASSSGLAGVEQYF
TGTGCCAGCAGTTCGGGACTAGCGGGAGTCGAGCAGTACTTC
>TRBD2|.|TRBV20-1|TRBJ2-5
CSASSGGETQYF
TGCAGTGCTAGTTCGGGGGGAGAGACCCAGTACTTC
>.|.|TRBV5-1|TRBJ1-5
CASSLVGARDQPQHF
TGCGCCAGCAGCTTGGTAGGGGCCCGGGATCAGCCCCAGCATTTT
>.|.|TRBV5-1|TRBJ2-2
CASSLAGGVAGELFF
TGCGCCAGCAGCTTGGCGGGCGGGGTCGCCGGGGAGCTGTTTTTT
>TRBD1|.|TRBV30|TRBJ2-7
CAWSDRGWSGEQYF
TGTGCCTGGAGCGACAGGGGTTGGTCCGGCGAGCAGTACTTC
>.|once|TRBV19|TRBJ1-5
CASSKVREAGQPQHF
TGTGCCAGTAGTAAAGTGCGCGAAGCGGGTCAGCCCCAGCATTTT
>TRBD1|once|TRBV24-1|TRBJ2-3
CATSDPSEGASTDTQYF
TGTGCCACCAGTGATCCTAGTGAGGGGGCTAGCACAGATACGCAGTATTTT
>TRBD2|.|TRBV5-1|TRBJ2-2
CASSLEWLGTSGTAGRGTGELFF
TGCGCCAGCAGCTTGGAGTGGCTTGGGACTAGCGGAACCGCAGGGCGGGGCACCGGGGAGCTGTTTTTT
>TRBD1|.|TRBV28|TRBJ2-7
CASTSYRGEGYYEQYF
TGTGCCAGCACCTCCTACAGGGGGGAAGGATACTACGAGCAGTACTTC
>TRBD2|.|TRBV9|TRBJ2-6
CASSVGTSGGSGANVLTF
TGTGCCAGCAGCGTGGGGACTAGCGGGGGGTCTGGGGCCAACGTCCTGACTTTC
>.|.|TRBV7-2|TRBJ1-5
CASSADSHQPQHF
TGTGCCAGCAGCGCGGACAGCCATCAGCCCCAGCATTTT
>TRBD1|.|TRBV3-1/TRBV3-2|TRBJ2-2
CASSAPGQHTGELFF
TGTGCCAGCAGCGCCCCGGGACAGCACACCGGGGAGCTGTTTTTT
>TRBD2|.|TRBV6-1|TRBJ2-7
CASSDRLAGTYEQYF
TGTGCCAGCAGTGACCGACTAGCGGGAACCTACGAGCAGTACTTC
>.|.|TRBV6-5|TRBJ2-4
CASSFSRDKQYF
TGTGCCAGCAGTTTTTCCCGGGACAAACAGTACTTC
>TRBD2|.|TRBV5-1|TRBJ2-3
CASRSVAGEVTDTQYF
TGCGCCAGCAGGTCCGTAGCGGGGGAGGTCACAGATACGCAGTATTTT
>TRBD1|.|TRBV7-2|TRBJ1-6
CASSAVQGTSYNSPLHF
TGTGCCAGCAGCGCCGTACAGGGGACGTCCTATAATTCACCCCTCCACTTT